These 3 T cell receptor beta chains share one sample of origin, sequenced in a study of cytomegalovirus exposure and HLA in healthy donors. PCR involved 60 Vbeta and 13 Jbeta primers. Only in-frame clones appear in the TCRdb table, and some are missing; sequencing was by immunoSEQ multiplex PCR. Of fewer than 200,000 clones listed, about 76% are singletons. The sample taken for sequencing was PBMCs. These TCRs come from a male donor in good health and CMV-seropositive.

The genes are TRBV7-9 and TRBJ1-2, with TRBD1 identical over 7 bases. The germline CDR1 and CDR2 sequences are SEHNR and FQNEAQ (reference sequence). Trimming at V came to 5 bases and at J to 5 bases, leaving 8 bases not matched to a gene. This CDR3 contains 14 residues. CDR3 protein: CASSPGTDSYGYTF. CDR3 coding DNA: TGTGCCAGCAGCCCGGGGACAGATTCTTATGGCTACACCTTC. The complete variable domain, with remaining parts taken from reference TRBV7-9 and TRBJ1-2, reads DTGVSQNPRHKITKRGQNVTFRCDPISEHNRLYWYRQTLGQGPEFLTYFQNEAQLEKSRLLSDRFSAERPKGSFSTLEIQRTEQGDSAMYLCASSPGTDSYGYTFGSGTRLTVV.

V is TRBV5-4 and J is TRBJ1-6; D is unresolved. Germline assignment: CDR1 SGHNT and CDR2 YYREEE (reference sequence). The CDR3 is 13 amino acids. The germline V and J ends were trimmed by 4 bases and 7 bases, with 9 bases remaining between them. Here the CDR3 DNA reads TGTGCCAGCAGCCCGAACAGAAATTCACCCCTCCACTTT. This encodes CASSPNRNSPLHF.

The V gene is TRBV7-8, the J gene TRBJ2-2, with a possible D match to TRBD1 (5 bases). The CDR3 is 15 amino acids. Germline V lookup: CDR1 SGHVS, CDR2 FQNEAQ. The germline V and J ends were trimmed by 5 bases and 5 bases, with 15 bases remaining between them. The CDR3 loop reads CASSQGSFRTGELFF. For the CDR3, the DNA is TGTGCCAGCAGCCAGGGATCCTTTCGAACCGGGGAGCTGTTTTTT. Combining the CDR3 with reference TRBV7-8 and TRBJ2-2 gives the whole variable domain GAGVSQSPRYKVAKRGQDVALRCDPISGHVSLFWYQQALGQGPEFLTYFQNEAQLDKSGLPSDRFFAERPEGSVSTLKIQRTQQEDSAVYLCASSQGSFRTGELFFGEGSRLTVL.